One and the same sample provided the 28 T cell receptor beta chains below, sequenced in a study of T-cell reconstitution after alpha-beta-depleted transplantation in children. The TCRbeta library was prepared with unique molecular identifiers. MiXCR, run by TCRdb on the PCR reads, gives a single entry per CDR3 protein. The repertoire holds under 850,000 distinct CDR3 sequences, with roughly 14% as singletons. The starting material was PBMCs, obtained before TCRalphabeta/CD19-depleted stem cell transplant. The receptors derive from a girl aged 2 to 10 with congenital amegakaryocytic thrombocytopenia, due to receive a stem cell transplant.

The chain couples TRBV3-1 to TRBJ2-5, with 7 bases lining up with TRBD2. From germline, CDR1 is LGHDT and CDR2 YNNKEL (reference sequence). V gave up 6 bases and J gave up 5 bases; unmatched junction bases: 9. The CDR3 extends over 14 amino acids. CDR3 residues: CASRRVRGSETQYF. The CDR3 DNA follows: TGTGCCAGCAGAAGAGTCCGCGGGAGCGAGACCCAGTACTTC.

This clonotype was observed many times. The chain joins TRBV29-1 to TRBJ1-2, with a weak D call TRBD1 (6 bases). This CDR3 has 15 residues. The V gene lost 0 bases and the J gene lost 1 base, with 12 bases spanning the gap. CDR1 is SQVTM, CDR2 ANQGSEA, per germline. The CDR3 sequence: CSVEDLGGNNYGYTF. For the CDR3, the DNA is TGCAGCGTTGAAGATCTGGGGGGCAATAACTATGGCTACACCTTC. Complete variable domain (other parts from reference TRBV29-1 and TRBJ1-2): SAVISQKPSRDICQRGTSLTIQCQVDSQVTMMFWYRQQPGQSLTLIATANQGSEATYESGFVIDKFPISRPNLTFSTLTVSNMSPEDSSIYLCSVEDLGGNNYGYTFGSGTRLTVV.

This clonotype appeared many times. This chain uses TRBV5-1 with TRBJ2-7; D might be TRBD1 (6 bases). Germline V CDR1 and CDR2: SGHRS, YFSETQ. CDR3 length: 14 residues. The germline V and J ends were trimmed by 6 bases and 0 bases, with 13 bases remaining between them. CDR3 amino acids: CASTKDRSSYEQYF. CDR3 coding DNA: TGCGCCAGCACCAAAGACAGGAGCTCCTACGAGCAGTACTTC.

This clonotype was counted at least ten times. The rearrangement joins TRBV5-1 to TRBJ2-2; D not resolved. This CDR3 is 13 amino acids long. Germline CDR1 and CDR2: SGHRS and YFSETQ. V was trimmed by 4 bases and J by 6 bases, leaving 10 bases between them. The chain's CDR3 is CASSLSTPGELFF. The CDR3 nucleotides are TGCGCCAGCAGCCTCTCGACTCCCGGGGAGCTGTTTTTT.

Only a few counts were recorded for this clonotype. The chain uses TRBV12-3 or TRBV12-4 and TRBJ2-7; possible D gene TRBD2, 6 bases. The CDR3 covers 14 residues. Trimming stripped 2 bases from V and 3 bases from J, with 11 bases between. The CDR3 region has the DNA TGTGCCAGCAGTTTATTAGCGGATAGCTACGAGCAGTACTTC. It specifies CASSLLADSYEQYF.

V gene TRBV3-1 combines with J gene TRBJ2-1, with a tentative D call TRBD2 (6 bases). The CDR3 contains 17 residues. Looked up from germline, CDR1 is LGHDT and CDR2 is YNNKEL (reference sequence). V lost 11 bases, J lost 7 bases, and 30 bases lay in between. CDR3 in amino acids: CASCQELDPGANNEQFF. The DNA for the CDR3 is TGTGCCTCCTGCCAAGAGCTCGACCCGGGAGCCAATAATGAGCAGTTCTTC.

This clonotype was found many times. The gene calls are TRBV7-9 and TRBJ1-6; unclear D gene. Germline V gives CDR1 SEHNR, CDR2 FQNEAQ (reference sequence). V lost 0 bases and J lost 9, with 6 bases in between. CDR3 length: 13 amino acids. The CDR3 here is CASSLAPVSPLHF. The CDR3 nucleotides read TGTGCCAGCAGCTTAGCGCCTGTTTCACCCCTCCACTTT.

This clonotype was observed a handful of times. This rearrangement joins TRBV29-1 to TRBJ2-7; 10 bases fit TRBD2. The CDR3 runs 13 residues. Germline loops: CDR1 SQVTM, CDR2 ANQGSEA. The V gene end was trimmed by 5 bases and the J gene end by 2 bases; junction bases not matched to a gene: 3. The CDR3 DNA reads TGCAGCGTTCTAGCGGGAGTAACCTACGAGCAGTACTTC. This sequence encodes CSVLAGVTYEQYF.

This chain joins TRBV27 and TRBJ2-7; weak D call: TRBD2 (7 bases). With 6 bases removed from V and 8 bases from J, the gap between germline ends came to 14 bases. This CDR3 region has 12 residues. CDR1 MNHEY and CDR2 SMNVEV come from the germline V gene (reference sequence). CDR3 amino acids: CASSQGGAQQYF. DNA for the CDR3: TGTGCCAGCAGCCAAGGGGGGGCACAGCAGTACTTC.

This clonotype was seen at least ten times. The junction departs from germline at one end; a sequencing error may be responsible. This chain uses TRBV10-3 with TRBJ1-1; the D gene is possibly TRBD1 (5 bases). CDR3 length equals 11 residues. The germline CDR1 and CDR2 sequences are ENHRY and SYGVKD. The CDR3 nucleotides are TGTGCCATCAGTGACGGGACTGTAGCTTTCTTT. This sequence encodes CAISDGTVAFF.

The table lists this clonotype with a few counts. The rearrangement uses TRBV20-1 and TRBJ2-7, with D unclear. V lost 0 bases and J lost 4, with 22 bases in between. Germline V gene sequence: CDR1 DFQATT, CDR2 SNEGSKA (reference sequence). The CDR3 runs 17 residues. For the CDR3, the DNA is TGCAGTGCTAGAGACCCGCGTTCCGTGGCGAGCGATTACGAGCAGTACTTC. It yields the protein CSARDPRSVASDYEQYF.

The V call is TRBV11-2, the J call TRBJ2-7; D remains unclear. The ends were cut back, 5 bases at V and 6 bases at J, with 17 bases in the middle. Germline V lookup: CDR1 SGHAT, CDR2 FQNNGV. The CDR3 loop spans 14 amino acids. Written as DNA, the CDR3 is TGTGCCAGCAGCGTCGGGCTAGGTGGTACCGAGCAGTACTTC. Protein product: CASSVGLGGTEQYF.

Many counts were recorded for this clonotype. The rearrangement uses TRBV20-1 and TRBJ2-2; D gene unclear. Germline CDR1 reads DFQATT; CDR2 reads SNEGSKA (reference sequence). The CDR3 is 13 amino acids. The ends were cut back, 3 bases at V and 5 bases at J, with 10 bases in the middle. The CDR3 nucleotides read TGCAGTGCTAGGGCTCGGAGAACCGGGGAGCTGTTTTTT. This translates into CSARARRTGELFF.

This clonotype was recorded a few times. The J gene is TRBJ2-2, the V gene TRBV3-1, with 10 nucleotides matching TRBD2. V lost 1 base and J lost 1; bases outside the gene matches: 3. The CDR3 loop spans 17 amino acids. The germline gives CDR1 LGHDT, CDR2 YNNKEL (reference sequence). The CDR3 here is CASSQGLAGVNTGELFF. The CDR3, as DNA: TGTGCCAGCAGCCAAGGTCTAGCGGGAGTGAACACCGGGGAGCTGTTTTTT.

This clonotype was detected many times. This sequence joins TRBV29-1 and TRBJ2-1; a weak D match, TRBD2 (5 bases). The CDR3 totals 10 residues. The germline V gene encodes CDR1 SQVTM and CDR2 ANQGSEA. Trimming took 4 bases from V and 7 from J, leaving 5 bases between them. The CDR3 sequence: CSVGGNEQFF. For the CDR3, the DNA is TGCAGCGTTGGCGGGAATGAGCAGTTCTTC.

The sample holds many counts of this clonotype. The chain is built from TRBV13 and TRBJ2-7; the D is unclear. The CDR3 has 12 residues. Germline V gene lookup returns CDR1 PRHDT and CDR2 FYEKMQ (reference sequence). The V and J ends lost 3 bases and 7 bases respectively, with 10 bases between them. CDR3 coding DNA: TGTGCCAGCAGCTTTACAAGGCGTGAGCAGTACTTC. Its protein product is CASSFTRREQYF.

The rearrangement joins TRBV25-1 to TRBJ2-7; 10 bases are shared with TRBD1. The germline CDR1 and CDR2 sequences are MGHDK and SYGVNS. Losses at the gene ends were 5 bases for V and 2 bases for J; bases not matched to a gene: 9. This CDR3 has 16 residues. CDR3 sequence reads: CASSPPTGTGAYEQYF. In nucleotides, the CDR3 is TGTGCCAGCAGTCCCCCAACCGGGACAGGGGCCTACGAGCAGTACTTC.

This sequence joins TRBV3-1 and TRBJ2-3; D not certain. The CDR3 has 15 amino acids. Germline V CDR1 and CDR2: LGHDT, YNNKEL (reference sequence). The germline V and J ends were trimmed by 0 bases and 1 base, with 8 bases remaining between them. This CDR3 is CASSQDLGRTDTQYF. The CDR3, as DNA: TGTGCCAGCAGCCAAGACCTGGGCCGCACAGATACGCAGTATTTT.

This clonotype was detected only a few times. The gene calls are TRBV7-6 and TRBJ1-1; 7 bases fit TRBD1. Trimming took 7 bases from V and 2 from J; bases not matched to a gene: 7. The CDR3 contains 14 residues. Germline CDR1 is SGHVS and CDR2 is FNYEAQ. CDR3 in amino acids: CASTKGQLNTEAFF. CDR3 DNA sequence: TGTGCCAGCACCAAGGGACAGCTAAACACTGAAGCTTTCTTT.

On this clonotype itself: With a much larger clone just one base away, this may be a read error. The chain combines TRBV29-1 with TRBJ2-1; TRBD2 agrees at 8 bases. The germline CDR1 and CDR2 sequences are SQVTM and ANQGSEA. V lost 3 bases, J lost 0 bases, and 7 bases stayed unmatched. The CDR3 has 16 residues. This CDR3 is CSVEGLVGFSYNEQFF. The CDR3 nucleotides read TGCAGCGTTGAGGGACTAGTGGGTTTCTCCTACAATGAGCAGTTCTTC.

This clonotype was detected ten times or more. This chain uses TRBV20-1 with TRBJ2-3; D is unclear. Germline-derived CDR1 and CDR2 are DFQATT and SNEGSKA (reference sequence). This CDR3 spans 14 amino acids. The V end lost 6 bases, the J end lost 4 bases, and 17 bases lay between the germline ends. CDR3 in amino acids: CSARTPLLPDTQYF. For the CDR3, the DNA is TGCAGTGCCAGGACCCCCTTGCTACCAGATACGCAGTATTTT.

This clonotype was detected only a few times. The chain joins TRBV29-1 to TRBJ2-1; tentatively, D is TRBD2 (6 bases). Germline CDR1 is SQVTM and CDR2 is ANQGSEA. The CDR3 extends over 14 amino acids. Deletions cut 7 bases from V and 7 bases from J, with 20 bases between. The CDR3 here is CSDSPLAHPNEQFF. In DNA, the CDR3 is TGCAGCGACTCTCCACTAGCACATCCGAATGAGCAGTTCTTC.

This clonotype was found a few times. The chain has TRBV20-1 and TRBJ2-7; D remains ambiguous. CDR1 is DFQATT and CDR2 is SNEGSKA in the germline V gene (reference sequence). CDR3 size: 11 residues. V lost 8 bases to trimming and J lost 3 bases, with 11 bases between them. CDR3 loop: CSTRGGYEQYF. CDR3 bases: TGCAGTACTCGTGGCGGCTACGAGCAGTACTTC.

There are many counts of this clonotype. The CDR3 protein is CASSFQSFYGYTF. The CDR3 DNA follows: TGTGCCAGCAGTTTCCAGAGTTTCTATGGCTACACCTTC. This chain uses TRBV12-3 or TRBV12-4 with TRBJ1-2; no clear D gene. Trimming shortened V by 3 bases and J by 4 bases, and 9 bases separated the two germline ends. The length of the CDR3 is 13 residues.

The rearrangement links TRBV15 to TRBJ1-5; no clear D. V lost 0 bases to trimming and J lost 9 bases, with 12 bases between them. This CDR3 region has 14 residues. Germline CDR1 reads LNHNV; CDR2 reads YYDKDF (reference sequence). The CDR3 DNA reads TGTGCCACCAGCAGAGATAGGAAGGTGGGGCCCCAGCATTTT. Its translation is CATSRDRKVGPQHF.

This clonotype was detected a few times. The chain uses TRBV7-8 and TRBJ2-3, with 12 bases fitting TRBD2. With 6 bases clipped from V and 6 bases from J, the junction kept 7 bases outside the gene matches. The CDR3 runs 15 residues. Germline loops: CDR1 SGHVS, CDR2 FQNEAQ. CDR3 loop: CASSILAGGPDTQYF. CDR3 DNA sequence: TGTGCCAGCAGTATCCTAGCGGGAGGGCCTGATACGCAGTATTTT.

This clonotype showed up many times. CDR3 sequence reads: CASSPDGTAFSGYTF. Here the CDR3 DNA reads TGCGCCAGCAGCCCAGACGGGACAGCCTTTTCTGGCTACACCTTC. The chain couples TRBV5-1 to TRBJ1-2; 7 nucleotides line up with TRBD1. Losses at the gene ends were 4 bases for V and 7 bases for J; bases not matched to a gene: 13. This CDR3 region has 15 residues. The germline gives CDR1 SGHRS, CDR2 YFSETQ.

This clonotype was seen many times. The V call is TRBV10-3, the J call TRBJ2-7; D remains unclear. V was clipped by 0 bases and J by 5 bases, with 8 bases between them. CDR1 is ENHRY, CDR2 SYGVKD, per germline. The CDR3 spans 13 residues. This chain's CDR3 is CAISESSMDEQYF. The CDR3, as DNA: TGTGCCATCAGTGAGTCGAGTATGGACGAGCAGTACTTC.